The 26 T cell receptor beta chains below were found in one sample sequenced in a study of cytomegalovirus exposure and HLA in healthy donors. 60 Vbeta and 13 Jbeta primers were used in PCR. Sequencing used immunoSEQ multiplex PCR; TCRdb keeps in-frame clones, though not all of them. There are around 61,000 clones in the sample; 70% to 90% occur only once, and about 1.6% lies in the top ten. Sample: PBMCs. The receptors stem from a man younger than 40 in good health and CMV-seropositive.

This chain uses TRBV19 with TRBJ2-3; 11 nucleotides match TRBD2. This CDR3 region has 17 residues. In germline, CDR1 is LNHDA, CDR2 SQIVND (reference sequence). The V gene end was trimmed by 0 bases and the J gene end by 5 bases; junction bases not matched to a gene: 7. The CDR3 is CASSIDTSGSSEDTQYF. In nucleotides, the CDR3 is TGTGCCAGTAGTATAGATACTAGCGGGAGTAGCGAAGATACGCAGTATTTT.

This clone was recorded once. J is TRBJ1-3 and V is TRBV2, with 11 positions matching TRBD1. Germline V gene lookup returns CDR1 SNHLY and CDR2 FYNNEI. The V and J ends lost 6 bases and 2 bases, in that order; junction bases with no gene match: 3. The length of the CDR3 is 15 residues. CDR3 protein: CASRGQGVAGNTIYF. CDR3 sequence (DNA): TGTGCCAGCAGGGGACAGGGGGTCGCTGGAAACACCATATATTTT.

This clone was counted between two and nine times. The chain is built from TRBV14 and TRBJ1-5; D unresolved. Per germline, CDR1 SGHDN and CDR2 FVKESK. V was pared by 0 bases and J by 5 bases, with 5 bases between. CDR3 length: 13 residues. CDR3 sequence (DNA): TGTGCCAGCAGCCAAGATCCGGATCAGCCCCAGCATTTT. Protein: CASSQDPDQPQHF.

This clone was seen just once. The gene calls are TRBV6-4 and TRBJ2-2, with D perhaps matching TRBD1 (5 bases). Germline V gene sequence: CDR1 MRHNA, CDR2 SNTAGT. V shed 6 bases and J shed 7 bases, with 18 bases lying between them. The CDR3 covers 15 residues. CDR3 protein: CASRVVTEEIGELFF. The CDR3 coding sequence is TGTGCCAGCAGGGTTGTGACAGAAGAGATCGGGGAGCTGTTTTTT.

The chain recombines TRBV6-1 with TRBJ2-3; 8 nucleotides agree with TRBD2. CDR1 is MNHNS and CDR2 is SASEGT in the germline V gene. J was trimmed by 5 bases and V by 8 bases; bases with no gene match: 9. This CDR3 comprises 14 residues. The CDR3 region has the DNA TGTGCCAGCCCCACCGGAGCGGGAGAAGATACGCAGTATTTT. It is translated as CASPTGAGEDTQYF.

The rearrangement links TRBV18 to TRBJ2-5; 11 positions match TRBD1. The CDR3 totals 15 residues. Germline loops: CDR1 KGHSH, CDR2 LQKENI. J was trimmed by 1 base and V by 3 bases; bases with no gene match: 1. The CDR3 spells CASSPGTGGQETQYF. In DNA form, the CDR3 reads TGTGCCAGCTCACCCGGGACAGGGGGCCAAGAGACCCAGTACTTC.

The V call is TRBV7-9, the J call TRBJ2-2; no reliable D call. V gave up 0 bases and J gave up 3 bases, with 11 bases separating them. The CDR3 totals 16 residues. Germline V CDR1 and CDR2: SEHNR, FQNEAQ (reference sequence). DNA for the CDR3: TGTGCCAGCAGCTTAGCGAGCGCTCCGGACACCGGGGAGCTGTTTTTT. The encoded protein is CASSLASAPDTGELFF.

The V and J genes are TRBV27 and TRBJ2-3; 7 nucleotides match TRBD2. Trimming removed 3 bases from V and 0 bases from J; junction bases left unmatched: 0. This CDR3 spans 14 amino acids. The germline V gene encodes CDR1 MNHEY and CDR2 SMNVEV (reference sequence). The CDR3, as DNA: TGTGCCAGCAGTTTTAGCGGGAGCACAGATACGCAGTATTTT. Encoded protein: CASSFSGSTDTQYF.

The chain employs TRBV7-8 and TRBJ2-4; 12 bases align to TRBD2. CDR1 and CDR2 from the germline V gene are SGHVS and FQNEAQ. V was clipped by 4 bases and J by 2 bases; unmatched bases: 3. This CDR3 comprises 16 residues. CDR3 nucleotides: TGTGCCAGCAGCTCACTAGCGGGAGGACCCAAAAACATTCAGTACTTC. It is translated as CASSSLAGGPKNIQYF. The whole variable domain, filled in from reference TRBV7-8 and TRBJ2-4, reads GAGVSQSPRYKVAKRGQDVALRCDPISGHVSLFWYQQALGQGPEFLTYFQNEAQLDKSGLPSDRFFAERPEGSVSTLKIQRTQQEDSAVYLCASSSLAGGPKNIQYFGAGTRLSVL.

V and J are TRBV13 and TRBJ2-5, with D perhaps matching TRBD1 (6 bases). CDR1 and CDR2 (germline): PRHDT, FYEKMQ (reference sequence). Trimming stripped 4 bases from V and 3 bases from J, with 18 bases between. CDR3 size: 16 residues. The CDR3 protein is CASSSRGTVGKETQYF. In nucleotides, the CDR3 is TGTGCCAGCAGCTCGAGGGGGACGGTGGGGAAAGAGACCCAGTACTTC.

This clone showed up just a few times. The genes are TRBV10-2 and TRBJ1-1; 9 nucleotides line up with TRBD1. V shed 10 bases, J shed 0 bases, and the junction held 6 bases outside the gene matches. Germline loops: CDR1 WSHSY, CDR2 SAAADI. This CDR3 comprises 14 residues. The CDR3 DNA reads as TGCGCCACCGGACAGGGGCCATTGAACACTGAAGCTTTCTTT. Amino acid sequence: CATGQGPLNTEAFF.

The chain carries TRBV7-8 and TRBJ2-5; 15 nucleotides agree with TRBD2. With V trimmed by 2 bases and J by 4 bases, 8 bases remained unmatched. Germline CDR1 is SGHVS and CDR2 is FQNEAQ. The CDR3 has 18 amino acids. The CDR3 here is CASSLLGLAGGGRETQYF. CDR3 bases: TGTGCCAGCAGCTTACTCGGACTAGCGGGAGGGGGGAGAGAGACCCAGTACTTC. Supplemented by reference TRBV7-8 and TRBJ2-5, the full variable domain reads GAGVSQSPRYKVAKRGQDVALRCDPISGHVSLFWYQQALGQGPEFLTYFQNEAQLDKSGLPSDRFFAERPEGSVSTLKIQRTQQEDSAVYLCASSLLGLAGGGRETQYFGPGTRLLVL.

V is TRBV6-5 and J is TRBJ1-4, with a weak D call TRBD1 (6 bases). Germline V gene lookup returns CDR1 MNHEY and CDR2 SVGAGI. The ends were cut back, 5 bases at V and 13 bases at J, with 23 bases in the middle. CDR3 length: 15 amino acids. CDR3 coding DNA: TGTGCCAGCAGTACCCCGGACAGCCGACGAGGGGTACTGTTTTTT. Amino acid sequence: CASSTPDSRRGVLFF.

The CDR3 loop reads CASSFGQGPPETQYF. CDR3 nucleotide sequence: TGTGCCAGCAGCTTTGGACAGGGGCCTCCAGAGACCCAGTACTTC. J is TRBJ2-5 and V is TRBV7-3, with 9 bases aligning to TRBD1. CDR3 size: 15 residues. Trimming removed 3 bases from V and 4 bases from J; junction bases left unmatched: 6. The V gene's germline CDR1 is SGHTA and CDR2 FQGTGA.

This clone was observed a few times. The V and J genes are TRBV28 and TRBJ2-1, with D unresolved. Germline assignment: CDR1 MDHEN and CDR2 SYDVKM. This CDR3 has 16 residues. Trimming left V 2 bases short and J 2 bases short, with 13 bases between. Written as DNA, the CDR3 is TGTGCCAGCAGTTTAGTGTTTACCGCAGCCTACAATGAGCAGTTCTTC. Its translation: CASSLVFTAAYNEQFF.

The chain has TRBV2 and TRBJ2-1; 12 bases agree with TRBD2. The CDR3 covers 19 residues. Per germline, CDR1 SNHLY and CDR2 FYNNEI. V lost 8 bases, J lost 6 bases, and 20 bases stayed unmatched. As DNA, the CDR3 is TGTGCCAGCGGGGAAACGGGACTAGCGGGCCCCCCCGGCGGCAATGAGCAGTTCTTC. It yields the protein CASGETGLAGPPGGNEQFF.

The chain links TRBV10-3 to TRBJ1-3, with 12 positions matching TRBD1. The germline V gene encodes CDR1 ENHRY and CDR2 SYGVKD. With V trimmed by 7 bases and J by 0 bases, 10 bases remained unmatched. This CDR3 is built from 18 residues. The CDR3 sequence: CAIKANQGQGASGNTIYF. In DNA, the CDR3 is TGTGCCATCAAAGCCAATCAGGGACAGGGGGCCTCTGGAAACACCATATATTTT.

The V gene is TRBV12-5, the J gene TRBJ2-1, with TRBD1 matching over 7 bases. CDR3 length: 18 residues. Germline-derived CDR1 and CDR2 are LGHNT and FRNRAP. The V segment lost 0 bases and the J segment 4 bases; nucleotides outside the gene matches: 12. The CDR3 protein is CASGLVQEGGQRYNEQFF. Here the CDR3 DNA reads TGTGCTAGTGGTTTGGTACAGGAAGGGGGCCAGCGATACAATGAGCAGTTCTTC.

This chain joins TRBV5-1 and TRBJ2-7, with D perhaps matching TRBD2 (6 bases). Germline-derived CDR1 and CDR2 are SGHRS and YFSETQ. V was clipped by 0 bases and J by 5 bases, with 12 bases between them. CDR3 length: 14 residues. The CDR3 sequence is CASSLASEGNEQYF. As DNA, the CDR3 is TGCGCCAGCAGCTTGGCCTCGGAGGGTAACGAGCAGTACTTC.

V and J are TRBV7-8 and TRBJ2-7; tentative D call: TRBD1 (6 bases). Germline V gene sequence: CDR1 SGHVS, CDR2 FQNEAQ. The CDR3 consists of 16 residues. Trimming stripped 5 bases from V and 0 bases from J, with 17 bases between. DNA of the CDR3: TGTGCCAGCAGCCGCCGGACAGTAACAAGCTCCTACGAGCAGTACTTC. It is translated as CASSRRTVTSSYEQYF.

The rearrangement uses TRBV27 and TRBJ1-5, with 9 bases matching TRBD1. V lost 5 bases to trimming and J lost 7 bases; unmatched junction nucleotides: 12. The CDR3 contains 16 residues. Germline V gene data show CDR1 as MNHEY and CDR2 as SMNVEV (reference sequence). CDR3 protein: CASSLLGQGIGQPQHF. DNA of the CDR3: TGTGCCAGCAGTCTCCTAGGACAGGGGATAGGGCAGCCCCAGCATTTT.

This chain joins TRBV9 and TRBJ2-7; TRBD2 agrees at 12 bases. Germline-derived CDR1 and CDR2 are SGDLS and YYNGEE. The CDR3 runs to 16 residues. J gave up 7 bases and V 3 bases, and 11 bases lay outside the gene matches. DNA for the CDR3: TGTGCCAGCAGCGACCGACTAGCGGGAGATCGTAGGGAGCAGTACTTC. Translating it yields CASSDRLAGDRREQYF.

V gene TRBV5-1 combines with J gene TRBJ1-3; TRBD1 matches 8 bases. V gave up 4 bases and J gave up 2 bases; unmatched junction bases: 8. The CDR3 covers 16 residues. Germline V CDR1 and CDR2: SGHRS, YFSETQ. The CDR3 protein is CASSADRGFTGNTIYF. CDR3 coding DNA: TGCGCCAGCAGCGCCGACAGGGGATTTACTGGAAACACCATATATTTT.

The chain has TRBV9 and TRBJ2-1; D perhaps matches TRBD2 (6 bases). V lost 0 bases, J lost 9 bases, and 7 bases lay in between. Germline CDR1 and CDR2: SGDLS and YYNGEE. The CDR3 extends over 12 amino acids. In DNA form, the CDR3 reads TGTGCCAGCAGCGTAGTCGGGGGTGAGCAGTTCTTC. Protein product: CASSVVGGEQFF.

The V and J genes are TRBV7-3 and TRBJ1-1; D is perhaps TRBD1 (6 bases). V was clipped by 6 bases and J by 4 bases, with 15 bases between them. Germline CDR1 reads SGHTA; CDR2 reads FQGTGA. The CDR3 spans 14 residues. CDR3 sequence: CASSEGGEGTEAFF. The CDR3 DNA is TGTGCCAGCAGTGAGGGGGGGGAGGGCACTGAAGCTTTCTTT.

This clone was seen a few times. The chain employs TRBV18 and TRBJ2-7; D perhaps matches TRBD1 (5 bases). The CDR3 spans 14 residues. The V end was cut by 5 bases, the J end by 1 base, with 12 bases between. The germline gives CDR1 KGHSH, CDR2 LQKENI. The CDR3 protein is CASSSLDTSYEQYF. In DNA form, the CDR3 reads TGTGCCAGCTCATCCCTGGACACATCCTACGAGCAGTACTTC.